This T cell receptor beta chain was sequenced for a study of T cell responses to AZD1222 COVID-19 vaccine. Findings and limits, study-wide: Unmutated variant regions reportedly attract nearly half of all spike-specific TCRs. At baseline, just five or six AZD1222 recipients tested seropositive. Sampled repertoires all dated from after the peak T cell response.

The assay was immunoSEQ multiplex PCR, and TCRdb's table has in-frame clones only and misses some. The sample has about 160,000 clones, roughly 90% seen once. Points on this clone: Its antigen is currently unknown.

Recipients boosted at about 4 weeks or about 12 weeks are pooled. The V end lost 3 bases, the J end lost 6 bases, and 8 bases lay between the germline ends. The CDR3 length is 12 residues. The V call is TRBV12-3 or TRBV12-4, the J call TRBJ1-2; D is possibly TRBD1 (5 bases). The source of this sequence is an adult who received the AZD1222 COVID-19 vaccine. This specimen consisted of peripheral blood, obtained 28 days after the second AZD1222 dose. The CDR3 region has the DNA TGTGCCAGCAGTTTGGTGGGGCATGGCTACACCTTC. It encodes CASSLVGHGYTF.